The 19 T cell receptor beta chains listed next were all sequenced from one sample in a study of cytomegalovirus exposure and HLA in healthy donors. The PCR made use of 60 Vbeta and 13 Jbeta primers. TCRdb keeps only in-frame clones here, not all; method: immunoSEQ multiplex PCR. The sample has over 150,000 clones, 65% to 85% seen once; the top ten hold roughly 7.7%. The specimen was PBMCs. All receptors come from a woman under 40 in good health and CMV-seropositive.

This clone came up once. The rearrangement links TRBV28 to TRBJ2-7; maybe TRBD2 (6 bases). Trimming pared 3 bases from V and 4 bases from J, leaving 7 bases between. This CDR3 is 12 amino acids long. CDR1 and CDR2 (germline): MDHEN, SYDVKM. This CDR3 reads CASSLGLYEQYF. The CDR3 nucleotides read TGTGCCAGCAGTTTGGGACTTTACGAGCAGTACTTC.

The gene calls are TRBV5-4 and TRBJ1-3; 9 nucleotides line up with TRBD1. Germline-derived CDR1 and CDR2 are SGHNT and YYREEE (reference sequence). CDR3 size: 16 residues. The ends lost 3 bases at V and 3 bases at J; junction bases unmatched: 7. CDR3 loop: CASSSTQGAGGNTIYF. The CDR3, as DNA: TGTGCCAGCAGCTCGACACAGGGGGCTGGTGGAAACACCATATATTTT.

The genes are TRBV5-1 and TRBJ2-7, with 8 bases identical to TRBD1. The CDR3 consists of 15 residues. Per germline, CDR1 SGHRS and CDR2 YFSETQ. Unmatched junction bases numbered 4, after V lost 0 bases and J lost 2 bases. This chain's CDR3 is CASSLEPGQAYEQYF. CDR3 DNA: TGCGCCAGCAGCTTGGAACCGGGACAGGCCTACGAGCAGTACTTC.

This clone was recorded a few times. The V gene is TRBV11-2, the J gene TRBJ2-1, with D possibly matching TRBD1 (7 bases). CDR1 and CDR2 from the germline V gene are SGHAT and FQNNGV. Deletions cut 2 bases from V and 4 bases from J, with 12 bases between. The CDR3 totals 15 residues. The CDR3 reads CASSLRQGLYNEQFF. The CDR3 DNA reads as TGTGCCAGCAGCTTACGACAGGGACTTTACAATGAGCAGTTCTTC.

The rearrangement joins TRBV6-5 to TRBJ2-1, with TRBD1 as a possible D gene (6 bases). The CDR3 is made up of 12 amino acids. The V and J ends lost 5 bases and 9 bases respectively, with 11 bases between them. Germline V gives CDR1 MNHEY, CDR2 SVGAGI. The CDR3 DNA reads as TGTGCCAGCAGTGACAGGAAGGGTGAGCAGTTCTTC. Translated: CASSDRKGEQFF.

This clone was seen only once. This rearrangement joins TRBV7-9 to TRBJ2-7; the D gene is possibly TRBD1 (6 bases). The length of the CDR3 is 12 residues. V lost 4 bases and J lost 6, with 10 bases in between. The germline CDR1 and CDR2 sequences are SEHNR and FQNEAQ (reference sequence). The CDR3: CASSYTGFEQYF. The CDR3 region has the DNA TGTGCCAGCAGCTATACAGGGTTCGAGCAGTACTTC.

V gene TRBV27 combines with J gene TRBJ1-4, with D possibly matching TRBD1 (5 bases). The CDR3 runs to 17 residues. Germline loops: CDR1 MNHEY, CDR2 SMNVEV (reference sequence). V lost 3 bases and J 0 bases, leaving 14 bases between the germline ends. The chain's CDR3 is CASSLSGGYATNEKLFF. The CDR3 nucleotides read TGTGCCAGCAGTTTGTCGGGGGGGTATGCAACTAATGAAAAACTGTTTTTT.

Only a few counts were recorded for this clone. At the DNA level, this CDR3 is encoded by other sequences in the same sample as well. The chain uses TRBV10-3 and TRBJ1-2; TRBD1 might be the D (6 bases). In germline, CDR1 is ENHRY, CDR2 SYGVKD. The length of the CDR3 is 14 residues. V was trimmed by 0 bases and J by 3 bases, leaving 8 bases between them. The CDR3 bases are TGTGCCATCAGTGAGTCGACAGGTGACTATGGCTACACCTTC. Translated, it gives CAISESTGDYGYTF.

The J gene is TRBJ1-1, the V gene TRBV10-1; D is ambiguous. CDR3 length: 14 amino acids. V was pared by 9 bases and J by 4 bases, with 18 bases between. The germline V gene encodes CDR1 WNHNN and CDR2 SYGVQD (reference sequence). CDR3 sequence reads: CASTKVRRGTEAFF. In DNA form, the CDR3 reads TGCGCCAGTACTAAGGTAAGACGGGGCACTGAAGCTTTCTTT.

This chain connects TRBV7-2 to TRBJ2-1, with a possible D match to TRBD1 (6 bases). V lost 3 bases, J lost 10 bases, and 13 bases lay in between. The length of the CDR3 is 13 residues. The germline gives CDR1 SGHTA, CDR2 FQGNSA. The CDR3 coding sequence is TGTGCCAGCAGCTTGGGGGCCCTGGGGGAGCAGTTCTTC. It codes for CASSLGALGEQFF. Drawing the rest from reference TRBV7-2 and TRBJ2-1, the complete variable domain is GAGVSQSPSNKVTEKGKDVELRCDPISGHTALYWYRQSLGQGLEFLIYFQGNSAPDKSGLPSDRFSAERTGGSVSTLTIQRTQQEDSAVYLCASSLGALGEQFFGPGTRLTVL.

The chain joins TRBV23-1 to TRBJ2-2; TRBD2 is a possible D gene (5 bases). TRBV23-1 qualifies as an ORF whose function is uncertain. This CDR3 comprises 13 residues. The V and J ends lost 3 bases and 6 bases respectively, with 8 bases between them. The CDR3: CASSQAEAGELFF. The CDR3 nucleotides are TGCGCCAGCAGTCAGGCGGAGGCCGGGGAGCTGTTTTTT.

The rearrangement uses TRBV10-3 and TRBJ2-3; D is possibly TRBD1 (6 bases). Between the trimmed V and J ends, which lost 6 bases and 2 bases, there was a span of 15 bases. There are 15 residues in the CDR3. The germline V gene encodes CDR1 ENHRY and CDR2 SYGVKD. CDR3 sequence (DNA): TGTGCCATCAGGCCCCGGGACACCTCCACAGATACGCAGTATTTT. This codes for CAIRPRDTSTDTQYF.

The chain combines TRBV19 with TRBJ1-3, with D maybe TRBD1 (6 bases). Trimming cost V 7 bases and J 0 bases, with 16 bases left between them. This CDR3 is 16 amino acids long. Germline values: CDR1 LNHDA, CDR2 SQIVND (reference sequence). The CDR3 DNA follows: TGTGCCAGTATGAACCCCCGGGGGGCCTCTGGAAACACCATATATTTT. Protein product: CASMNPRGASGNTIYF.

The genes are TRBV4-3 and TRBJ1-1; 7 positions agree with TRBD1. The CDR3 is 13 residues long. The trim removed 4 bases at V and 9 bases at J, leaving 8 bases unmatched. CDR1 is LGHNA, CDR2 YSLEER, per germline. The CDR3 reads CASSPRQGMKAFF. Written as DNA, the CDR3 is TGCGCCAGCAGCCCACGACAGGGTATGAAAGCTTTCTTT.

This chain links TRBV27 with TRBJ2-7; TRBD2 agrees at 7 bases. Trimming cost V 5 bases and J 2 bases; bases outside gene matches: 3. CDR3 length: 13 amino acids. The germline V gene encodes CDR1 MNHEY and CDR2 SMNVEV (reference sequence). CDR3 residues: CASSPGLAYEQYF. Written as DNA, the CDR3 is TGTGCCAGCAGTCCTGGACTAGCCTACGAGCAGTACTTC.

The genes are TRBV7-6 and TRBJ2-1, with 11 bases lining up with TRBD2. With V trimmed by 1 base and J by 5 bases, 7 bases remained unmatched. From germline, CDR1 is SGHVS and CDR2 FNYEAQ. CDR3 length: 17 residues. The CDR3 protein is CASSLGLAGGPDNEQFF. The CDR3 DNA reads as TGTGCCAGCAGCTTAGGGCTAGCGGGGGGCCCGGACAATGAGCAGTTCTTC.

This clone occurred once. The chain joins TRBV5-6 to TRBJ2-7; TRBD1 matches 9 bases. Germline lookup yields CDR1 SGHDT and CDR2 YYEEEE. This CDR3 has 14 amino acids. J lost 7 bases, V lost 4 bases, and 9 bases had no gene match. The DNA of the CDR3 is TGTGCCAGCAGCCTTGGGACAGGGAGTAGGGAGCAGTACTTC. Translating gives CASSLGTGSREQYF.

This clone appeared once. This sequence joins TRBV6-1 and TRBJ2-2; TRBD1 is a possible D gene (7 bases). The length of the CDR3 is 15 residues. V shed 4 bases and J shed 4 bases, with 13 bases lying between them. Germline V gene sequence: CDR1 MNHNS, CDR2 SASEGT. The CDR3 region has the DNA TGTGCCAGCAGTGTAGGGGGGACAGTCACCGGGGAGCTGTTTTTT. Amino acids: CASSVGGTVTGELFF.

The chain couples TRBV11-3 to TRBJ2-1; TRBD1 aligns across 7 bases. From germline, CDR1 is SGHNT and CDR2 YENEEA. V lost 5 bases and J lost 0; bases outside the gene matches: 7. The CDR3 loop spans 16 amino acids. CDR3 DNA sequence: TGTGCCAGCAGCGAAGGGACAGCTTTCTCCTACAATGAGCAGTTCTTC. Its protein product is CASSEGTAFSYNEQFF.